Presented here are 25 T cell receptor beta chains from one specimen sequenced in a study of T cell clones after liver transplantation. Only in-frame clones appear in the TCRdb table, and some are missing; sequencing was by immunoSEQ multiplex PCR. Here the sample spans some 45,000 clones, 85% to 90% being singletons. Sequenced here: CD4+ T cells from blood, sampled 24 months after liver transplant. Receptors were obtained from a human patient who received a liver transplant. Some T cells may be provided by the graft donor.

CDR3 coding DNA: TGTGCCGCGGCACCTCAACCCACAGATACGCAGTATTTT. This codes for CAAAPQPTDTQYF. The chain joins TRBV9 to TRBJ2-3; D ambiguous. This CDR3 spans 13 amino acids. Trimming removed 10 bases at V and 2 bases at J, with 14 bases between. Germline V CDR1 and CDR2: SGDLS, YYNGEE. The entire variable domain, with the rest obtained from reference TRBV9 and TRBJ2-3, is as follows: DSGVTQTPKHLITATGQRVTLRCSPRSGDLSVYWYQQSLDQGLQFLIQYYNGEERAKGNILERFSAQQFPDLHSELNLSSLELGDSALYFCAAAPQPTDTQYFGPGTRLTVL.

The chain couples TRBV7-2 to TRBJ2-4; D is undetermined. In germline, CDR1 is SGHTA, CDR2 FQGNSA. CDR3 length: 14 residues. The V end lost 5 bases, the J end lost 5 bases, and 13 bases lay between the germline ends. The CDR3 sequence: CASSPMGPQNIQYF. The CDR3 nucleotides are TGTGCCAGCAGCCCAATGGGCCCCCAAAACATTCAGTACTTC.

The chain carries TRBV29-1 and TRBJ1-1; 9 positions match TRBD1. After removal of 6 bases from V and 3 bases from J, the junction contained 8 bases not matched to a gene. This CDR3 comprises 14 residues. Germline CDR1 SQVTM, CDR2 ANQGSEA. For the CDR3, the DNA is TGCAGCGTAAGAGACAGGGGGACCTACACTGAAGCTTTCTTT. This codes for CSVRDRGTYTEAFF.

The rearrangement uses TRBV15 and TRBJ2-4; no clear D gene. The CDR3 covers 15 residues. V was shortened by 0 bases and J by 0 bases, with 6 bases between the two germline ends. Germline CDR1 is LNHNV and CDR2 is YYDKDF (reference sequence). CDR3: CATSRDYLAKNIQYF. For the CDR3, the DNA is TGTGCCACCAGCAGAGATTACCTAGCCAAAAACATTCAGTACTTC.

The CDR3 sequence: CASKSTDTQYF. In nucleotides, the CDR3 is TGTGCCAGCAAGAGCACAGATACGCAGTATTTT. The chain uses TRBV2 and TRBJ2-3; D is unresolved. Trimming stripped 7 bases from V and 0 bases from J, with 2 bases between. Germline values: CDR1 SNHLY, CDR2 FYNNEI. This CDR3 is 11 amino acids long.

V is TRBV7-9 and J is TRBJ2-1, with 7 bases matching TRBD2. This CDR3 has 18 amino acids. The germline gives CDR1 SEHNR, CDR2 FQNEAQ (reference sequence). V gave up 4 bases and J gave up 10 bases; unmatched junction bases: 22. The DNA of the CDR3 is TGTGCCAGCAGCTCTTTAGACCTTTTTGGGAGCGGGATAGGGGAGCAGTTCTTC. The encoded protein is CASSSLDLFGSGIGEQFF. Based on the CDR3 plus reference TRBV7-9 and TRBJ2-1, the full variable domain is DTGVSQNPRHKITKRGQNVTFRCDPISEHNRLYWYRQTLGQGPEFLTYFQNEAQLEKSRLLSDRFSAERPKGSFSTLEIQRTEQGDSAMYLCASSSLDLFGSGIGEQFFGPGTRLTVL.

The chain is built from TRBV2 and TRBJ1-1, with D unclear. Germline CDR1 and CDR2: SNHLY and FYNNEI. V dropped 7 bases and J dropped 8 bases, with 20 bases sitting between them. This CDR3 is 14 amino acids long. CDR3 bases: TGTGCCAGCAATCTAAGAGAGGGCAGAACCGAAGCTTTCTTT. It codes for CASNLREGRTEAFF.

The rearrangement joins TRBV7-9 to TRBJ2-3; D gene uncertain. Germline lookup yields CDR1 SEHNR and CDR2 FQNEAQ (reference sequence). Trimming cost V 5 bases and J 3 bases, with 9 bases left between them. This CDR3 has 13 amino acids. The CDR3 loop is CASSRPGTDTQYF. The CDR3 DNA reads as TGTGCCAGCAGCCGCCCCGGAACAGATACGCAGTATTTT. Based on the CDR3 plus reference TRBV7-9 and TRBJ2-3, the full variable domain is DTGVSQNPRHKITKRGQNVTFRCDPISEHNRLYWYRQTLGQGPEFLTYFQNEAQLEKSRLLSDRFSAERPKGSFSTLEIQRTEQGDSAMYLCASSRPGTDTQYFGPGTRLTVL.

As DNA, the CDR3 is TGTGCCAGCAGCCAATCGGGCCCCGAGGCCGAGCAGTACTTC. Its protein product is CASSQSGPEAEQYF. The rearrangement uses TRBV16 and TRBJ2-7; D ambiguous. V lost 0 bases, J lost 6 bases, and 12 bases lay in between. Per the germline V gene, CDR1 is KGHSY and CDR2 is FQNENV. This CDR3 has 14 residues.

V gene TRBV7-8 combines with J gene TRBJ1-3, with a weak D call TRBD1 (5 bases). Trimming stripped 8 bases from V and 4 bases from J, with 21 bases between. Germline V gene data show CDR1 as SGHVS and CDR2 as FQNEAQ. The CDR3 spans 16 residues. CDR3 sequence: CASYLGEGYSGNTIYF. Here the CDR3 DNA reads TGTGCCAGCTATTTAGGGGAGGGGTATTCCGGAAACACCATATATTTT.

The gene calls are TRBV2 and TRBJ2-7; D gene unclear. V was clipped by 2 bases and J by 7 bases, with 15 bases between them. Germline values: CDR1 SNHLY, CDR2 FYNNEI. The CDR3 runs 14 residues. The CDR3, as DNA: TGTGCCAGCAGTGAAACTCCCGTTAAGCGAGAGCAGTACTTC. Its protein product is CASSETPVKREQYF.

The chain couples TRBV27 to TRBJ1-2; tentative D call: TRBD1 (5 bases). The CDR3 is 14 residues long. The germline CDR1 and CDR2 sequences are MNHEY and SMNVEV (reference sequence). The V gene lost 5 bases and the J gene lost 8 bases, with 18 bases spanning the gap. CDR3 DNA sequence: TGTGCCAGCAGTCCTTCCGGGACCTTTGGAGGCTACACCTTC. This encodes CASSPSGTFGGYTF.

V gene TRBV2 combines with J gene TRBJ1-5, with a tentative D call TRBD1 (6 bases). Per germline, CDR1 SNHLY and CDR2 FYNNEI. The CDR3 totals 15 residues. Deletions cut 6 bases from V and 3 bases from J, with 15 bases between. This CDR3 reads CASSRRQESNQPQHF. The CDR3 bases are TGTGCCAGCAGCAGAAGACAGGAATCCAATCAGCCCCAGCATTTT.

This clone is a singleton in its sample. The chain has TRBV10-3 and TRBJ2-7; perhaps D is TRBD1 or TRBD2 (5 bases each). This CDR3 comprises 16 residues. V gave up 4 bases and J gave up 2 bases, with 18 bases separating them. The germline CDR1 and CDR2 sequences are ENHRY and SYGVKD. CDR3 sequence (DNA): TGTGCCATCAGTGCCAGGCCAGGGACCGGACCCTACGAGCAGTACTTC. This translates into CAISARPGTGPYEQYF.

The rearrangement uses TRBV4-1 and TRBJ2-7; D gene uncertain. This CDR3 has 13 amino acids. Trimming cost V 0 bases and J 6 bases, with 9 bases left between them. Germline V gene lookup returns CDR1 MGHRA and CDR2 YSYEKL. The CDR3 DNA is TGCGCCAGCAGCCAAGATTCAGTCCGCGAGCAGTACTTC. Translating gives CASSQDSVREQYF.

This clone was found a few times. The rearrangement links TRBV5-1 to TRBJ2-1; D is possibly TRBD1 (6 bases). This CDR3 is built from 12 residues. Trimming cost V 0 bases and J 10 bases, with 8 bases left between them. The germline V gene encodes CDR1 SGHRS and CDR2 YFSETQ. The CDR3 loop reads CASSLVGAEQFF. CDR3 nucleotides: TGCGCCAGCAGCTTGGTGGGGGCGGAGCAGTTCTTC.

The CDR3 DNA sequence: TGTGCCAGCAGAAGACTAGCGGGCAGGGGCGGGGAGCTGTTTTTT. Protein product: CASRRLAGRGGELFF. The rearrangement links TRBV6-6 to TRBJ2-2; TRBD2 matches at 10 bases. The trim removed 6 bases at V and 7 bases at J, leaving 8 bases unmatched. This CDR3 is built from 15 residues. Germline V gives CDR1 MNHNY, CDR2 SVGAGI (reference sequence).

This chain joins TRBV30 and TRBJ1-4; 7 bases fit TRBD1. Germline V CDR1 and CDR2: GTSNPN, SVGIG (reference sequence). J lost 5 bases, V lost 2 bases, and 8 bases had no gene match. This CDR3 has 15 amino acids. The CDR3 here is CAWSSTDRVNEKLFF. For the CDR3, the DNA is TGTGCCTGGAGTTCGACCGACAGGGTAAATGAAAAACTGTTTTTT.

This chain connects TRBV5-4 to TRBJ2-1; D may be TRBD2 (6 bases). The CDR3 is 15 residues long. CDR1 SGHNT and CDR2 YYREEE come from the germline V gene (reference sequence). Trimming shortened V by 4 bases and J by 0 bases, and 11 bases separated the two germline ends. CDR3 DNA sequence: TGTGCCAGCAGCCAGGGAGGACCCTCCTACAATGAGCAGTTCTTC. It translates to CASSQGGPSYNEQFF. The full variable domain, in which reference TRBV5-4 and TRBJ2-1 provide the parts outside the CDR3, is ETGVTQSPTHLIKTRGQQVTLRCSSQSGHNTVSWYQQALGQGPQFIFQYYREEENGRGNFPPRFSGLQFPNYSSELNVNALELDDSALYLCASSQGGPSYNEQFFGPGTRLTVL.

The chain couples TRBV7-2 to TRBJ1-5; D is uncertain. From germline, CDR1 is SGHTA and CDR2 FQGNSA. V was cut by 5 bases and J by 2 bases, with 13 bases left in between. This CDR3 comprises 15 residues. This CDR3 reads CASSEGVGGNQPQHF. The CDR3 DNA is TGTGCCAGCAGCGAAGGCGTGGGAGGCAATCAGCCCCAGCATTTT.

This chain joins TRBV28 and TRBJ2-1; D remains ambiguous. Germline values: CDR1 MDHEN, CDR2 SYDVKM. CDR3 length: 13 amino acids. Trimming removed 3 bases from V and 6 bases from J, with 9 bases in between. The CDR3 bases are TGTGCCAGCAGTTTGGAACATCCCAATGAGCAGTTCTTC. The encoded protein is CASSLEHPNEQFF.

J is TRBJ1-2 and V is TRBV7-2; TRBD1 is a possible D gene (6 bases). CDR1 and CDR2 from the germline V gene are SGHTA and FQGNSA. The CDR3 runs 15 residues. V lost 5 bases and J lost 8, with 21 bases in between. The CDR3: CASSIPGGRGGGYTF. CDR3 DNA: TGTGCCAGCAGCATCCCGGGGGGCCGAGGAGGCGGCTACACCTTC.

The V and J genes are TRBV2 and TRBJ2-2, with D unresolved. The germline CDR1 and CDR2 sequences are SNHLY and FYNNEI. Trimming left V 3 bases short and J 1 base short, with 9 bases between. CDR3 size: 15 residues. CDR3 bases: TGTGCCAGCAGTGACTCGAGCCAGAACACCGGGGAGCTGTTTTTT. This encodes CASSDSSQNTGELFF.

The chain couples TRBV6-1 to TRBJ1-4, with TRBD1 identical over 7 bases. The CDR3 totals 13 residues. V lost 3 bases to trimming and J lost 11 bases; unmatched junction nucleotides: 6. CDR1 and CDR2 (germline): MNHNS, SASEGT. DNA for the CDR3: TGTGCCAGCAGTGAGCGACAGGGTTGGAAACTGTTTTTT. It translates to CASSERQGWKLFF.

The chain has TRBV11-3 and TRBJ1-1; D not resolved. This CDR3 contains 13 residues. The ends were cut back, 4 bases at V and 3 bases at J, with 9 bases in the middle. The germline gives CDR1 SGHNT, CDR2 YENEEA. The CDR3 DNA reads TGTGCCAGCAGCTGGATGGCTTACACTGAAGCTTTCTTT. This translates into CASSWMAYTEAFF. Full variable domain (rest looked up from reference TRBV11-3 and TRBJ1-1): EAGVVQSPRYKIIEKKQPVAFWCNPISGHNTLYWYLQNLGQGPELLIRYENEEAVDDSQLPKDRFSAERLKGVDSTLKIQPAELGDSAVYLCASSWMAYTEAFFGQGTRLTVV.